This TCR beta chain originates from a study of T cells after yellow fever vaccination. With V trimmed by 8 bases and J by 4 bases, 7 bases remained unmatched. This CDR3 comprises 14 residues. TCRdb re-derived calls from the 5' RACE reads in MiXCR, one entry per CDR3 protein. The sample shows about 120,000 distinct CDR3 sequences, roughly 10% of them seen only once. The chain recombines TRBV12-3 or TRBV12-4 with TRBJ2-3; TRBD2 matches 9 bases. Sequenced here: CD8+ T cells sorted from PBMCs, sampled on the day of the yellow fever booster vaccination. The receptor was derived from a man between 18 and 35 years old who received the YFV17D yellow fever vaccine. DNA for the CDR3: TGTGCCAGCTCCGGTAGCGGGGGTTCAGATACGCAGTATTTT. Its protein is CASSGSGGSDTQYF.